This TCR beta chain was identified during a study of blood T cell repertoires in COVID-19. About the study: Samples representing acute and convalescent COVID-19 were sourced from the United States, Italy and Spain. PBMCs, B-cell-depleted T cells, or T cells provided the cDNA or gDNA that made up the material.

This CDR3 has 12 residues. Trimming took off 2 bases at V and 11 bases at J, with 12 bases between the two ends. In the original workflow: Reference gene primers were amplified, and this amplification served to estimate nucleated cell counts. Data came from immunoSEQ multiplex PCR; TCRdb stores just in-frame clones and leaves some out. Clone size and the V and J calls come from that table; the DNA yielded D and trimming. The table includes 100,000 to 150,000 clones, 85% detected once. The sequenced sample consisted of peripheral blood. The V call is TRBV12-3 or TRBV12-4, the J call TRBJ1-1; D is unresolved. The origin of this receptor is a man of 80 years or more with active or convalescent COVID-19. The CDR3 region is CASSLFGLDAFF. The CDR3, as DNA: TGTGCCAGCAGTTTATTTGGGCTTGATGCTTTCTTT.